The sequence of this TCR beta chain was determined in a study of T-cell memory formation after mild COVID-19. Points from the study as a whole: Clones contracting across day 15 to 85 had a balanced CD4/CD8 profile; later expanding clones leaned CD4+.

TCRdb recomputed calls from the 5' RACE reads with MiXCR, one row per CDR3 protein. In the table there are just under 350,000 distinct CDR3 sequences, approximately 13% of which are singletons. The CDR3 spans 16 residues. The ends lost 0 bases at V and 8 bases at J; junction bases unmatched: 5. Per the germline V gene, CDR1 is MNHEY and CDR2 is SVGAGI. In this sample, this clonotype turned up a few times. Its matching antigen is unknown. This TCR derives from a young man who had mild COVID-19 (a few samples of this study predate the infection). Cell type and time point are not known. The rearrangement links TRBV6-5 to TRBJ2-1; TRBD2 matches at 12 bases. The sequenced sample was PBMCs or a T cell subset sorted from them (not recorded which). The CDR3 reads CASSYSTLAGGYEQFF. CDR3 sequence (DNA): TGTGCCAGCAGTTACTCGACGCTAGCGGGGGGGTATGAGCAGTTCTTC.